This T cell receptor (beta chain) originates from a study of T cell repertoires in cytomegalovirus infection. On the study more broadly: Matching HLA type and CMV infection were both indicated by public TCR beta signatures.

V was pared by 5 bases and J by 2 bases, with 4 bases of the junction left unmatched. The CDR3 consists of 14 residues. The germline V gene has CDR1 MDHEN and CDR2 SYDVKM. As concerns this clonotype: Antigen specificity is unknown.

TCRdb analysed the reads with MiXCR anew, one entry per CDR3 protein. The repertoire has 400,000 or so distinct CDR3 sequences, about 33% of them found once; the top ten carry roughly 15%. Findings and limits, study-wide: Carriage of CMV together with the relevant HLA was identifiable through cumulative public TCR beta family frequency.

This TCR was sampled from a human donor in good health (CMV status not recorded). Some clones in this sample may be carry-over from other donors' samples. The sample comprised PBMCs. The gene calls are TRBV28 and TRBJ2-7; TRBD2 matches at 9 bases. CDR3: CASSSGGPTYEQYF. As DNA, the CDR3 is TGTGCCAGCAGTAGCGGGGGGCCTACCTACGAGCAGTACTTC.